This T cell receptor (beta chain) was documented in a study of blood T cell repertoires in COVID-19. Method: immunoSEQ multiplex PCR; TCRdb's copy keeps in-frame clones and lacks some. Of around 120,000 clones listed, about four fifths are singletons. J was trimmed by 7 bases and V by 0 bases; bases with no gene match: 6. The V gene's germline CDR1 is LGHNA and CDR2 YSLEER. The length of the CDR3 is 16 residues. This rearrangement joins TRBV4-3 to TRBJ1-6; TRBD1 matches at 7 bases. The clonotype originates from a man aged 35-49 years with active or convalescent COVID-19. Specimen: peripheral blood. The CDR3 nucleotides read TGCGCCAGCAGCCAAGATAAGGGGACAGTAAATTCACCCCTCCACTTT. Translated, it gives CASSQDKGTVNSPLHF.